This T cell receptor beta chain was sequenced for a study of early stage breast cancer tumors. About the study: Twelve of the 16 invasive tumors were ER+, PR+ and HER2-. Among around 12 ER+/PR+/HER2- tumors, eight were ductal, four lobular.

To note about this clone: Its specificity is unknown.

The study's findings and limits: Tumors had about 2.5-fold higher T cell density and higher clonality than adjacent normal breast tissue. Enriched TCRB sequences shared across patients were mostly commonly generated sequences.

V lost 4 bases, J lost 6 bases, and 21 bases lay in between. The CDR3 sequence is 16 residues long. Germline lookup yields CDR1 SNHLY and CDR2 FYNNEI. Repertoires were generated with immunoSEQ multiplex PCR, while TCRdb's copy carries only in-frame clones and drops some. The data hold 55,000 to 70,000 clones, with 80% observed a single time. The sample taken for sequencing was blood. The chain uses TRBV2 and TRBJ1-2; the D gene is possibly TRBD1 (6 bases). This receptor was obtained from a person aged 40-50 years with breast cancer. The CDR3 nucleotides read TGTGCCAGCAGTGCCAAGAACTGGGGGCGGCCAAATGGCTACACCTTC. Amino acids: CASSAKNWGRPNGYTF.